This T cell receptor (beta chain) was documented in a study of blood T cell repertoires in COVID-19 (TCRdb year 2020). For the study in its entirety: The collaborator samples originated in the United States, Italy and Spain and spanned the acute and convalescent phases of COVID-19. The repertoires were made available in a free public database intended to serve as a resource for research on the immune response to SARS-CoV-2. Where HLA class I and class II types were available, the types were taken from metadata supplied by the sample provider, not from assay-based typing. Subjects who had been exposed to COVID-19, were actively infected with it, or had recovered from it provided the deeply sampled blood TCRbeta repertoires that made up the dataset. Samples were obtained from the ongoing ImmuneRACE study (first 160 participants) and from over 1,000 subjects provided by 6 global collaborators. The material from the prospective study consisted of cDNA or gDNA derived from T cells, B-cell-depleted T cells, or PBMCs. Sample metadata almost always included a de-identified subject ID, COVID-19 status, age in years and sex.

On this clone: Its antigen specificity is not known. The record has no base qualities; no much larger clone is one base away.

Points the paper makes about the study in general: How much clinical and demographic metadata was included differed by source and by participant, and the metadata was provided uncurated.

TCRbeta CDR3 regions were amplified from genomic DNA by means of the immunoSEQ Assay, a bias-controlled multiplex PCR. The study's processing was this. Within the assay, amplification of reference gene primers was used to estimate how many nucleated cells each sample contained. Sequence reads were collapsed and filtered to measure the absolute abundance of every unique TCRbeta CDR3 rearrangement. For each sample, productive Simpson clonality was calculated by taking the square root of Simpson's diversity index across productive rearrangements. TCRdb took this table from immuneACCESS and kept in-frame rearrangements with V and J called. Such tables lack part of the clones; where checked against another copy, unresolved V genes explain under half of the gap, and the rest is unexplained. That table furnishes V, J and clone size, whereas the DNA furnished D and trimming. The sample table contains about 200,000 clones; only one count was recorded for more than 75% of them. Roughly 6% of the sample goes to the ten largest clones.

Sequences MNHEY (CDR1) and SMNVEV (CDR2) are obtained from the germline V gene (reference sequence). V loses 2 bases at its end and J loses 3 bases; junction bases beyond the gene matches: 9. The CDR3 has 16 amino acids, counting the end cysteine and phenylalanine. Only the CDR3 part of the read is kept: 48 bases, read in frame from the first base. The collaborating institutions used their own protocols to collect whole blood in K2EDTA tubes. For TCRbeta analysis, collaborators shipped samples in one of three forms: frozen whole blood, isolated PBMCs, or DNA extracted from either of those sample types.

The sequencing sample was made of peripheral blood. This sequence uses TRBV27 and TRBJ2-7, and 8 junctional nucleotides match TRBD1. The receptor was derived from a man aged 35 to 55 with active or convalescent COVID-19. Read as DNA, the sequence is TGTGCCAGCAGTTTAATGGGGACAGGCTTATACTACGAGCAGTACTTC. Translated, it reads CASSLMGTGLYYEQYF.